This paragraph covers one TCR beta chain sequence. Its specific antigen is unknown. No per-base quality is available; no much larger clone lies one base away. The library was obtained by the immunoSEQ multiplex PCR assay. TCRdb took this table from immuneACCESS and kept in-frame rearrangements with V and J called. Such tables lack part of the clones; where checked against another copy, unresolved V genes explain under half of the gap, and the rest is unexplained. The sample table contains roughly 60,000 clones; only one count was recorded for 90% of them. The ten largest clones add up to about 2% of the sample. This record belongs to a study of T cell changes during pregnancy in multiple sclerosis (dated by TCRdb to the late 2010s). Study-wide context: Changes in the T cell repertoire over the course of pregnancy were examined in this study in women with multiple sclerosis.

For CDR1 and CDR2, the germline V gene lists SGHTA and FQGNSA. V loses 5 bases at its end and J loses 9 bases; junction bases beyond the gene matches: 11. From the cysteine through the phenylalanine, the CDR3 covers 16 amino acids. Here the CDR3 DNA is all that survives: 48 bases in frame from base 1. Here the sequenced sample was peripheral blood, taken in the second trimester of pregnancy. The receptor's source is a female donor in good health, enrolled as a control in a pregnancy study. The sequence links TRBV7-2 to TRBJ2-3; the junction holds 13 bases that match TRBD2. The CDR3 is CASSMTSGGSSDTQYF. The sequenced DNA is TGTGCCAGCAGCATGACTAGCGGGGGGTCTTCCGACACGCAGTATTTT.